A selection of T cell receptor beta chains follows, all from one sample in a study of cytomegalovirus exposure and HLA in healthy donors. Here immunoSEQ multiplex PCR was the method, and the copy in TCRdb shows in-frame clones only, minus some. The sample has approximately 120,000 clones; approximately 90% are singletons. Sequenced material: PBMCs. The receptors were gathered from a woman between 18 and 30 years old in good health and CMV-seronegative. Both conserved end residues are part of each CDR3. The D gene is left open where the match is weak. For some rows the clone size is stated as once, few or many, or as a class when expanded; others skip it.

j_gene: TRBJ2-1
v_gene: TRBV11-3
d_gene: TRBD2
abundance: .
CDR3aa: CASSRILAGAYNEQFF
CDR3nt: TGTGCCAGCAGCCGGATACTAGCGGGAGCCTACAATGAGCAGTTCTTC

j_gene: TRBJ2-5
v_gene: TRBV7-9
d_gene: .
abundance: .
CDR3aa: CASSTPGYQETQYF
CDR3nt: TGTGCCAGCAGCACTCCGGGGTACCAAGAGACCCAGTACTTC

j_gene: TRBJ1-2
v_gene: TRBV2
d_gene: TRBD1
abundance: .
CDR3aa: CASTRPGTGGVYGYTF
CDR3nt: TGTGCCAGCACTCGACCCGGGACAGGGGGCGTTTATGGCTACACCTTC

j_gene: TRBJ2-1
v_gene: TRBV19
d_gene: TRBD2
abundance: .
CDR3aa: CASSYLAAEQFF
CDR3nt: TGTGCCAGTAGTTACCTAGCGGCTGAGCAGTTCTTC

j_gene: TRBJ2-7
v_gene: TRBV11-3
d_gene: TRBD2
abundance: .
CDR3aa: CASSLRTSGYEQYF
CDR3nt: TGTGCCAGCAGCTTACGGACTAGCGGCTACGAGCAGTACTTC

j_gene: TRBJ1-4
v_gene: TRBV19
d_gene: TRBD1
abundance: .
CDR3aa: CATSGQGGREKLFF
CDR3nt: TGTGCCACCTCCGGACAGGGAGGACGGGAAAAACTGTTTTTT

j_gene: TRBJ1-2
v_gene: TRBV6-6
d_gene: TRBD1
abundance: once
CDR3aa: CASSYSRLGGQEGYTF
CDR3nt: TGTGCCAGCAGTTACTCGAGATTAGGTGGACAGGAGGGCTACACCTTC

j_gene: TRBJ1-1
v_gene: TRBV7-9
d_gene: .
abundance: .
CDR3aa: CASSPPGVSNTEAFF
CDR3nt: TGTGCCAGCAGCCCCCCAGGGGTTTCGAACACTGAAGCTTTCTTT

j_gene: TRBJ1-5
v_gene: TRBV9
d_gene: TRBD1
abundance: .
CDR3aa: CASSQGAGPNQPQHF
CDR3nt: TGTGCCAGCTCCCAGGGGGCAGGGCCCAATCAGCCCCAGCATTTT

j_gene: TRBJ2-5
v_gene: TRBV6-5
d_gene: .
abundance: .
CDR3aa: CASSPGGRETQYF
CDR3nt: TGTGCCAGCAGCCCAGGGGGGCGCGAGACCCAGTACTTC

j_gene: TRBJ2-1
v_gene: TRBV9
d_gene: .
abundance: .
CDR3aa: CASSAGTLAFSGAGYNEQFF
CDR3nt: TGTGCCAGCAGCGCCGGAACCTTGGCCTTTAGTGGAGCGGGTTACAATGAGCAGTTCTTC

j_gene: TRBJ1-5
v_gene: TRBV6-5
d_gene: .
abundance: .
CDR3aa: CASSRSGNQPQHF
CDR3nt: TGTGCCAGCAGTCGGTCGGGCAATCAGCCCCAGCATTTT

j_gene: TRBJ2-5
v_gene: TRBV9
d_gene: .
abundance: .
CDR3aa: CASSVGSGVRETQYF
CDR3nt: TGTGCCAGCAGCGTAGGCTCGGGAGTTCGAGAGACCCAGTACTTC

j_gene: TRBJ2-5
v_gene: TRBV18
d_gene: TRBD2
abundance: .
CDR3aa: CASSPRTSGITETQYF
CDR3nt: TGTGCCAGCTCACCCAGGACTAGCGGGATCACAGAGACCCAGTACTTC

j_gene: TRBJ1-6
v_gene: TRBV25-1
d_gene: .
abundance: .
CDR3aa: CASSERATYNSPLHF
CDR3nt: TGTGCCAGCAGTGAAAGAGCGACTTATAATTCACCCCTCCACTTT

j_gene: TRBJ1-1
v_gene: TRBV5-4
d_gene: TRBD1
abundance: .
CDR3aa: CASSQGVTEAFF
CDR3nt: TGTGCCAGCAGCCAGGGGGTCACTGAAGCTTTCTTT

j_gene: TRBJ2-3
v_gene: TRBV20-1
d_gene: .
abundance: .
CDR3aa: CSARSTDTQYF
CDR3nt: TGCAGTGCTAGGTCAACAGATACGCAGTATTTT

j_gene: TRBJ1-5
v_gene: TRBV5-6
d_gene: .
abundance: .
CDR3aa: CASSLATRSNQPQHF
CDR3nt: TGTGCCAGCAGCTTGGCCACCAGGAGCAATCAGCCCCAGCATTTT

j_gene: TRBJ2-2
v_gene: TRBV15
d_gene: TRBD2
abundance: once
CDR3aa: CATSRSQREISGELFF
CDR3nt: TGTGCCACCAGCAGATCTCAGCGGGAGATTTCCGGGGAGCTGTTTTTT

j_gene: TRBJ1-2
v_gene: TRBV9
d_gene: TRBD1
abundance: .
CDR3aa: CASSVAMDRGSYGYTF
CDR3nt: TGTGCCAGCAGCGTAGCTATGGACAGGGGATCCTATGGCTACACCTTC

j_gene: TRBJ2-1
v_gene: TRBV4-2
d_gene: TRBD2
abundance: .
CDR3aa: CASRRSSGSSYNEQFF
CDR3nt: TGTGCCAGCAGGCGTTCTAGCGGAAGCTCCTACAATGAGCAGTTCTTC

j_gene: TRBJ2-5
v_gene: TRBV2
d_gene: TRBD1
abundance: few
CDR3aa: CASTEGQAIQETQYF
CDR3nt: TGTGCCAGCACCGAGGGACAGGCGATTCAAGAGACCCAGTACTTC

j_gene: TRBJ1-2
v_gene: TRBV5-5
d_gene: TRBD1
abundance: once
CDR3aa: CASSLAIFKAGGVKGYTF
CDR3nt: TGTGCCAGCAGCTTGGCAATTTTCAAAGCAGGGGGTGTGAAGGGCTACACCTTC